This TCR beta chain was profiled in a study of chemoradiotherapy in HPV16-positive cancers. The table came from immunoSEQ multiplex PCR; TCRdb's copy has only in-frame clones and leaves some out. The repertoire holds 550 to 600 clones, with over 55% as singletons. CDR3 size: 14 residues. The ends were cut back, 7 bases at V and 10 bases at J, with 22 bases in the middle. Germline-derived CDR1 and CDR2 are MNHNY and SVGAGI (reference sequence). The sequence was collected from a human donor with HPV-associated anogenital cancer. This specimen consisted of tumor tissue, obtained from a patient who underwent chemoradiotherapy. This chain joins TRBV6-6 and TRBJ1-1, with D perhaps TRBD1 (5 bases). The CDR3 nucleotides read TGTGCCAGCACTCAGGGCAGGACCAAGGGTAGAGCTTTCTTT. Amino acids: CASTQGRTKGRAFF.